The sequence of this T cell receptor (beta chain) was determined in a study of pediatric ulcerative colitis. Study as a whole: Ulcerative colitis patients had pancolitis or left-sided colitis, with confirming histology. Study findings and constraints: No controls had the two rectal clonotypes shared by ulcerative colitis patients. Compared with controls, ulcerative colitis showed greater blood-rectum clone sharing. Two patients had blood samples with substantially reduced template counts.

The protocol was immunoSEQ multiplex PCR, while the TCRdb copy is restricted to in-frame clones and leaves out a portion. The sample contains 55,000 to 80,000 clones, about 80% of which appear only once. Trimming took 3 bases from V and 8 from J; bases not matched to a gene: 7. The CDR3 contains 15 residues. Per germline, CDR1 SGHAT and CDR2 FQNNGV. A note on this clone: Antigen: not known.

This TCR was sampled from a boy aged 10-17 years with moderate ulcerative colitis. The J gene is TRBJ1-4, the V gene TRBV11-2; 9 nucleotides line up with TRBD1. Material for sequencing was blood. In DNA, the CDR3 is TGTGCCAGCAGCTTTTCCGGGACAGGGCGGGAAAAACTGTTTTTT. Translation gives CASSFSGTGREKLFF.